Following are 27 T cell receptor beta chains from one sample sequenced in a study of shared clonotypes between healthy human individuals. Terminally differentiated effector memory CD45RA+ cells were left out of the naive CD8 fraction, which was CD45RO-negative and positively selected for CCR7. Method: immunoSEQ multiplex PCR; TCRdb's copy keeps in-frame clones and lacks some. The repertoire holds roughly 2.1 million clones, with 93% as singletons. The material sequenced was naive CD8+ T cells from PBMCs. All receptors derive from a man in his late teens or twenties in good health. Some clones in this sample may be carry-over from other donors' samples.

This chain joins TRBV4-1 and TRBJ1-1, with 10 bases that match TRBD1. CDR1 and CDR2 (germline): MGHRA, YSYEKL. This CDR3 is built from 16 residues. V shed 4 bases, J shed 1 base, and the junction held 6 bases outside the gene matches. CDR3 region: CASSPGTGEGNTEAFF. CDR3 sequence (DNA): TGCGCCAGCAGCCCCGGGACAGGGGAGGGGAACACTGAAGCTTTCTTT.

The rearrangement links TRBV9 to TRBJ2-1; D possibly corresponds to TRBD2 (6 bases). Trimming took 4 bases from V and 6 from J, leaving 14 bases between them. Germline assignment: CDR1 SGDLS and CDR2 YYNGEE. CDR3 length: 14 amino acids. The DNA for the CDR3 is TGTGCCAGCAGCTTTGGGGGTAGCGGCAATGAGCAGTTCTTC. This encodes CASSFGGSGNEQFF.

This chain uses TRBV27 with TRBJ2-7; 16 bases match TRBD2. This CDR3 spans 16 amino acids. Trimming at V came to 7 bases and at J to 2 bases, leaving 5 bases not matched to a gene. CDR1 MNHEY and CDR2 SMNVEV come from the germline V gene (reference sequence). CDR3 amino acids: CASMGLAGGPAYEQYF. The CDR3, as DNA: TGTGCCAGCATGGGACTAGCGGGAGGGCCGGCCTACGAGCAGTACTTC.

This chain connects TRBV5-6 to TRBJ2-1; 13 bases match TRBD2. The length of the CDR3 is 15 residues. The V and J ends lost 2 bases and 5 bases, in that order; junction bases with no gene match: 1. Germline values: CDR1 SGHDT, CDR2 YYEEEE. The CDR3 spells CASSFGLAGDNEQFF. DNA for the CDR3: TGTGCCAGCAGCTTTGGACTAGCGGGGGACAATGAGCAGTTCTTC.

The chain links TRBV5-4 to TRBJ1-2; 7 bases align to TRBD1. This CDR3 spans 15 amino acids. J was trimmed by 2 bases and V by 0 bases; bases with no gene match: 4. Germline V lookup: CDR1 SGHNT, CDR2 YYREEE (reference sequence). CDR3 in amino acids: CASSLGTGVNYGYTF. The CDR3 bases are TGTGCCAGCAGCTTGGGTACAGGGGTAAACTATGGCTACACCTTC.

This clone has just one count. V and J are TRBV11-2 and TRBJ1-4; 8 nucleotides agree with TRBD1. Germline V gene sequence: CDR1 SGHAT, CDR2 FQNNGV. The CDR3 is 18 residues long. J lost 6 bases, V lost 5 bases, and 17 bases had no gene match. The DNA for the CDR3 is TGTGCCAGCAGCCCATATTACCCGACAGGGGACGACCATGAAAAACTGTTTTTT. Amino acids: CASSPYYPTGDDHEKLFF. Drawing the rest from reference TRBV11-2 and TRBJ1-4, the complete variable domain is EAGVAQSPRYKIIEKRQSVAFWCNPISGHATLYWYQQILGQGPKLLIQFQNNGVVDDSQLPKDRFSAERLKGVDSTLKIQPAKLEDSAVYLCASSPYYPTGDDHEKLFFGSGTQLSVL.

V usage is TRBV7-2 and J usage is TRBJ2-3; 12 positions match TRBD2. Germline-derived CDR1 and CDR2 are SGHTA and FQGNSA. Trimming at V came to 2 bases and at J to 4 bases, leaving 7 bases not matched to a gene. This CDR3 comprises 17 residues. In DNA form, the CDR3 reads TGTGCCAGCAGCTTAAGTCCCCTAGCGGGAGGGGCAGATACGCAGTATTTT. Its translation is CASSLSPLAGGADTQYF. The entire variable domain, with the rest obtained from reference TRBV7-2 and TRBJ2-3, is as follows: GAGVSQSPSNKVTEKGKDVELRCDPISGHTALYWYRQSLGQGLEFLIYFQGNSAPDKSGLPSDRFSAERTGGSVSTLTIQRTQQEDSAVYLCASSLSPLAGGADTQYFGPGTRLTVL.

This clone was recorded only once. The genes are TRBV27 and TRBJ2-6; D not resolved. The V end lost 5 bases, the J end lost 0 bases, and 14 bases lay between the germline ends. This CDR3 is built from 17 residues. Germline values: CDR1 MNHEY, CDR2 SMNVEV (reference sequence). The CDR3 loop is CASSTRHGTSGANVLTF. In nucleotides, the CDR3 is TGTGCCAGCAGTACCCGACACGGAACCTCTGGGGCCAACGTCCTGACTTTC. Full variable domain (outside the CDR3, taken from reference TRBV27 and TRBJ2-6): EAQVTQNPRYLITVTGKKLTVTCSQNMNHEYMSWYRQDPGLGLRQIYYSMNVEVTDKGDVPEGYKVSRKEKRNFPLILESPSPNQTSLYFCASSTRHGTSGANVLTFGAGSRLTVL.

This clone occurred a few times. Additional DNA sequences in this sample encode the identical CDR3. Here the CDR3 DNA reads TGTGCCAGCAGTTTAAGGGGGTCCGAGCAGTACTTC. Amino acid sequence: CASSLRGSEQYF. The V gene is TRBV28, the J gene TRBJ2-7; D may be TRBD1 (6 bases). Germline assignment: CDR1 MDHEN and CDR2 SYDVKM. Trimming left V 2 bases short and J 6 bases short, with 8 bases between. The CDR3 consists of 12 residues.

The chain joins TRBV5-3 to TRBJ2-1, with 8 bases lining up with TRBD2. TRBV5-3 is flagged as an ORF with uncertain function. This CDR3 comprises 14 residues. The junction had 2 bases not matched to a gene; V was cut back by 0 bases and J by 6 bases. CDR3 DNA sequence: TGTGCCAGAAGCTTGGACGGGAGGGCCAATGAGCAGTTCTTC. Its translation is CARSLDGRANEQFF.

This chain uses TRBV11-2 with TRBJ2-5, with 13 bases fitting TRBD2. The J call may be wrong; the DNA end is better matched by TRBJ2-7. Per germline, CDR1 SGHAT and CDR2 FQNNGV. CDR3 length: 15 residues. In DNA, the CDR3 is TGTGCCAGCAGCCTGGGGACTAGCGGGGCCTACGAGCAGTACTTC. Encoded protein: CASSLGTSGAYEQYF.

The chain couples TRBV6-4 to TRBJ2-1; 14 nucleotides match TRBD2. The ends lost 4 bases at V and 9 bases at J; junction bases unmatched: 8. Germline V gives CDR1 MRHNA, CDR2 SNTAGT. The CDR3 is 16 residues long. The DNA of the CDR3 is TGTGCCAGCAGTGCTCTGGGACTAGCGGGAGTCGTTGAGCAGTTCTTC. Translation: CASSALGLAGVVEQFF.

The chain links TRBV4-1 to TRBJ2-1; 10 nucleotides agree with TRBD2. The CDR3 consists of 13 residues. CDR1 is MGHRA and CDR2 is YSYEKL in the germline V gene. Trimming at V came to 8 bases and at J to 8 bases, leaving 6 bases not matched to a gene. CDR3 region: CASGLAGAHEQFF. The CDR3, as DNA: TGCGCCAGCGGGCTAGCGGGAGCCCATGAGCAGTTCTTC.

The chain carries TRBV27 and TRBJ2-4, with D unclear. The V gene lost 6 bases and the J gene lost 0 bases, with 9 bases spanning the gap. Germline CDR1 MNHEY, CDR2 SMNVEV (reference sequence). This CDR3 region has 14 residues. CDR3 loop: CASREHIAKNIQYF. In DNA, the CDR3 is TGTGCCAGCAGAGAACACATAGCCAAAAACATTCAGTACTTC.

The rearrangement links TRBV7-9 to TRBJ2-1; 7 bases map to TRBD1. The V segment lost 2 bases and the J segment 0 bases; nucleotides outside the gene matches: 7. The CDR3 contains 17 residues. Germline CDR1 SEHNR, CDR2 FQNEAQ (reference sequence). CDR3 region: CASSLSGTVNSYNEQFF. As DNA, the CDR3 is TGTGCCAGCAGCTTATCCGGGACAGTAAACTCCTACAATGAGCAGTTCTTC.

The chain is built from TRBV7-8 and TRBJ2-7, with 7 positions matching TRBD2. The V and J ends lost 7 bases and 3 bases, in that order; junction bases with no gene match: 12. The length of the CDR3 is 15 residues. CDR1 SGHVS and CDR2 FQNEAQ come from the germline V gene. This CDR3 is CASTSEGLADYEQYF. The CDR3 bases are TGTGCCAGCACCTCAGAGGGGCTAGCGGACTACGAGCAGTACTTC.

This chain links TRBV10-3 with TRBJ1-1, with 7 bases that match TRBD1. Germline values: CDR1 ENHRY, CDR2 SYGVKD. Unmatched junction bases numbered 11, after V lost 3 bases and J lost 1 base. There are 17 residues in the CDR3. CDR3 in amino acids: CAISELGQGGTNTEAFF. DNA of the CDR3: TGTGCCATCAGTGAACTTGGGCAGGGGGGTACGAACACTGAAGCTTTCTTT.

The gene calls are TRBV28 and TRBJ2-3; possibly TRBD2 for D (5 bases). From germline, CDR1 is MDHEN and CDR2 SYDVKM. The CDR3 runs 16 residues. V gave up 3 bases and J gave up 6 bases, with 19 bases separating them. In DNA, the CDR3 is TGTGCCAGCAGTTTTACTAGGACGCGACCCACGGATACGCAGTATTTT. The encoded protein is CASSFTRTRPTDTQYF.

The sample holds a few counts of this clone. The chain couples TRBV7-9 to TRBJ2-7; 11 nucleotides line up with TRBD1. This CDR3 region has 16 residues. J lost 1 base, V lost 5 bases, and 7 bases had no gene match. Looked up from germline, CDR1 is SEHNR and CDR2 is FQNEAQ (reference sequence). The CDR3 bases are TGTGCCAGCAGCCCGTCTCGGGACAGGGGGTCCTACGAGCAGTACTTC. This gives the protein CASSPSRDRGSYEQYF.

This rearrangement joins TRBV9 to TRBJ2-7; TRBD2 matches at 10 bases. Trimming cost V 4 bases and J 3 bases; bases outside gene matches: 4. The CDR3 is 14 residues long. CDR1 and CDR2 from the germline V gene are SGDLS and YYNGEE. The CDR3 nucleotides read TGTGCCAGCAGCCCTGGACTAGCGGTCTACGAGCAGTACTTC. Translation gives CASSPGLAVYEQYF. Together with reference TRBV9 and TRBJ2-7, the CDR3 gives the full variable domain: DSGVTQTPKHLITATGQRVTLRCSPRSGDLSVYWYQQSLDQGLQFLIQYYNGEERAKGNILERFSAQQFPDLHSELNLSSLELGDSALYFCASSPGLAVYEQYFGPGTRLTVT.

This chain joins TRBV2 and TRBJ2-1, with TRBD1 matching 7 bases. The germline CDR1 and CDR2 sequences are SNHLY and FYNNEI. The CDR3 consists of 16 residues. V shed 6 bases, J shed 1 base, and the junction held 9 bases outside the gene matches. CDR3 coding DNA: TGTGCCAGCAGGAAACAGGGGACCCAATCCTACAATGAGCAGTTCTTC. Protein sequence: CASRKQGTQSYNEQFF.

The chain carries TRBV9 and TRBJ2-1; TRBD2 aligns across 9 bases. The CDR3 has 13 residues. J lost 6 bases, V lost 7 bases, and 5 bases had no gene match. Germline V gene sequence: CDR1 SGDLS, CDR2 YYNGEE. The CDR3 loop is CASGRLAANEQFF. CDR3 DNA sequence: TGTGCCAGCGGAAGACTAGCGGCCAATGAGCAGTTCTTC.

This clone is a singleton in its sample. V is TRBV2 and J is TRBJ2-7; 10 positions agree with TRBD2. CDR3 length: 21 amino acids. Germline V gene data show CDR1 as SNHLY and CDR2 as FYNNEI. Trimming removed 2 bases from V and 3 bases from J; junction bases left unmatched: 22. The CDR3 DNA reads TGTGCCAGCAGTGAAATAGCGGGGTTTGGGCTAGCGGGAGTATCGGACTACGAGCAGTACTTC. This translates into CASSEIAGFGLAGVSDYEQYF.

The V and J genes are TRBV16 and TRBJ2-1; perhaps D is TRBD1 or TRBD2 (5 bases each). Germline CDR1 KGHSY, CDR2 FQNENV. V gave up 1 base and J gave up 1 base, with 8 bases separating them. The CDR3 consists of 15 residues. Here the CDR3 reads CASSQLGESYNEQFF. The CDR3 bases are TGTGCCAGCAGCCAATTGGGGGAATCCTACAATGAGCAGTTCTTC.

The chain carries TRBV6-5 and TRBJ2-7, with 7 bases matching TRBD1. Per the germline V gene, CDR1 is MNHEY and CDR2 is SVGAGI. The CDR3 spans 14 residues. J gave up 3 bases and V 5 bases, and 7 bases lay outside the gene matches. This CDR3 reads CASSGAGTDYEQYF. The DNA of the CDR3 is TGTGCCAGCAGTGGAGCCGGGACAGACTACGAGCAGTACTTC.

The CDR3 loop reads CASSQDTDRGVWAGVHNEQFF. CDR3 nucleotides: TGTGCCAGCAGCCAAGATACGGACAGGGGGGTTTGGGCGGGAGTACACAATGAGCAGTTCTTC. The genes are TRBV14 and TRBJ2-1; 10 nucleotides match TRBD1. Germline-derived CDR1 and CDR2 are SGHDN and FVKESK. This CDR3 region has 21 residues. V lost 0 bases and J lost 5; bases outside the gene matches: 19.

The rearrangement links TRBV27 to TRBJ2-1, with 9 bases aligning to TRBD2. Unmatched junction bases numbered 10, after V lost 2 bases and J lost 5 bases. This CDR3 comprises 17 residues. Germline values: CDR1 MNHEY, CDR2 SMNVEV (reference sequence). As DNA, the CDR3 is TGTGCCAGCAGTTTAATGGCGGGAGGGATGAACAACAATGAGCAGTTCTTC. Residues: CASSLMAGGMNNNEQFF.